Shown below are 15 T cell receptor beta chains from a single sample sequenced in a study of T cell responses to AZD1222 COVID-19 vaccine. Assay used: immunoSEQ multiplex PCR; TCRdb lists only in-frame clones, some missing. The sample lists about 100,000 clones, over 75% occurring once. This specimen was peripheral blood, taken on day 0 of AZD1222 vaccination. The source of these receptors is an adult in good health.

The rearrangement joins TRBV30 to TRBJ1-2; tentative D call: TRBD1 (5 bases). V shed 0 bases and J shed 4 bases, with 18 bases lying between them. The CDR3 contains 16 residues. Germline-derived CDR1 and CDR2 are GTSNPN and SVGIG (reference sequence). The CDR3 region has the DNA TGTGCCTGGAGTGTACGGAGAAGGGGCCGGCGCTATGGCTACACCTTC. This codes for CAWSVRRRGRRYGYTF.

About this clone: A read error may produce the germline difference seen at one junction end. The chain joins TRBV7-3 to TRBJ2-2, with D maybe TRBD1 (6 bases). Germline CDR1 and CDR2: SGHTA and FQGTGA. CDR3 length: 16 residues. CDR3 loop: CASSITLDRWTGELFF. The DNA of the CDR3 is TGTGCCAGCAGCATAACCTTGGACAGATGGACCGGGGAGCTGTTTTTT.

The chain combines TRBV28 with TRBJ2-7, with a weak D call TRBD1 (6 bases). CDR1 MDHEN and CDR2 SYDVKM come from the germline V gene. The CDR3 has 15 residues. The V end lost 2 bases, the J end lost 4 bases, and 15 bases lay between the germline ends. DNA of the CDR3: TGTGCCAGCAGTTTACCCCCAGGGGCCGGGTACGAGCAGTACTTC. Protein: CASSLPPGAGYEQYF.

This rearrangement joins TRBV9 to TRBJ1-2; D remains unclear. The V end lost 0 bases, the J end lost 3 bases, and 12 bases lay between the germline ends. CDR3 size: 15 residues. Germline CDR1 and CDR2: SGDLS and YYNGEE. This chain's CDR3 is CASSVVSRSHYGYTF. DNA of the CDR3: TGTGCCAGCAGCGTAGTGTCCCGCAGCCACTATGGCTACACCTTC. The entire variable domain, with the rest obtained from reference TRBV9 and TRBJ1-2, is as follows: DSGVTQTPKHLITATGQRVTLRCSPRSGDLSVYWYQQSLDQGLQFLIQYYNGEERAKGNILERFSAQQFPDLHSELNLSSLELGDSALYFCASSVVSRSHYGYTFGSGTRLTVV.

The V and J genes are TRBV6-5 and TRBJ2-2, with a tentative D call TRBD1 (5 bases). The CDR3 length is 15 residues. CDR1 and CDR2 from the germline V gene are MNHEY and SVGAGI. V gave up 11 bases and J gave up 5 bases, with 21 bases separating them. The CDR3 bases are TGTGCCCTAACTAAGGAGCCAGGGTCAACCGGGGAGCTGTTTTTT. Translation: CALTKEPGSTGELFF.

The chain couples TRBV5-4 to TRBJ1-2; the D is unclear. CDR3 size: 14 residues. Trimming left V 5 bases short and J 0 bases short, with 11 bases between. Germline CDR1 and CDR2: SGHNT and YYREEE (reference sequence). This CDR3 reads CASSPRWANYGYTF. CDR3 nucleotides: TGTGCCAGCAGTCCCCGGTGGGCTAACTATGGCTACACCTTC. Together with reference TRBV5-4 and TRBJ1-2, the CDR3 gives the full variable domain: ETGVTQSPTHLIKTRGQQVTLRCSSQSGHNTVSWYQQALGQGPQFIFQYYREEENGRGNFPPRFSGLQFPNYSSELNVNALELDDSALYLCASSPRWANYGYTFGSGTRLTVV.

This chain links TRBV29-1 with TRBJ1-2; 9 bases match TRBD1. The CDR3 sequence is 13 residues long. The V and J ends lost 7 bases and 6 bases, in that order; junction bases with no gene match: 9. Germline CDR1 SQVTM, CDR2 ANQGSEA. CDR3 region: CSARQGERDGYTF. CDR3 sequence (DNA): TGCAGCGCCCGACAGGGGGAAAGGGATGGCTACACCTTC.

This sequence joins TRBV7-8 and TRBJ1-5; TRBD1 might be the D (5 bases). Looked up from germline, CDR1 is SGHVS and CDR2 is FQNEAQ. This CDR3 is 16 amino acids long. Trimming removed 1 base from V and 3 bases from J, with 13 bases in between. This CDR3 is CASSLEVGRVNQPQHF. In nucleotides, the CDR3 is TGTGCCAGCAGCTTAGAAGTGGGCAGGGTCAATCAGCCCCAGCATTTT.

The chain recombines TRBV11-2 with TRBJ2-5, with D perhaps being TRBD1 or TRBD2 (5 bases each). V dropped 0 bases and J dropped 3 bases, with 11 bases sitting between them. This CDR3 region has 15 residues. Germline assignment: CDR1 SGHAT and CDR2 FQNNGV. The CDR3 DNA is TGTGCCAGCAGCTTAGATCAGGGACGCGAAGAGACCCAGTACTTC. It yields the protein CASSLDQGREETQYF.

The chain couples TRBV9 to TRBJ1-2; TRBD1 is a possible D gene (6 bases). Trimming stripped 0 bases from V and 4 bases from J, with 19 bases between. The CDR3 spans 17 residues. CDR1 and CDR2 from the germline V gene are SGDLS and YYNGEE. The CDR3 DNA follows: TGTGCCAGCAGCGTAGCTCTTGCAGGGGAGAATTCCTATGGCTACACCTTC. This translates into CASSVALAGENSYGYTF.

The chain carries TRBV6-1 and TRBJ2-5; D may be TRBD1 or TRBD2 (5 bases each). The CDR3 is 13 amino acids. Trimming took 3 bases from V and 4 from J, leaving 9 bases between them. Germline lookup yields CDR1 MNHNS and CDR2 SASEGT. The CDR3 sequence is CASSEGVGETQYF. DNA of the CDR3: TGTGCCAGCAGTGAGGGGGTGGGAGAGACCCAGTACTTC.

The V gene is TRBV10-3, the J gene TRBJ1-5; D may be TRBD1 (6 bases). The CDR3 runs to 14 residues. Germline-derived CDR1 and CDR2 are ENHRY and SYGVKD. V lost 10 bases, J lost 2 bases, and 15 bases lay in between. CDR3 nucleotide sequence: TGTGCCACCGTTGCAGGGGTCGGCAATCAGCCCCAGCATTTT. The encoded protein is CATVAGVGNQPQHF.

The chain uses TRBV2 and TRBJ2-7; D not certain. V lost 6 bases and J lost 0, with 12 bases in between. CDR1 SNHLY and CDR2 FYNNEI come from the germline V gene. The CDR3 extends over 14 amino acids. The CDR3 protein is CASRERPLSYEQYF. CDR3 nucleotide sequence: TGTGCCAGCAGGGAAAGGCCCCTCTCCTACGAGCAGTACTTC. Filled out from reference TRBV2 and TRBJ2-7, the complete variable domain reads EPEVTQTPSHQVTQMGQEVILRCVPISNHLYFYWYRQILGQKVEFLVSFYNNEISEKSEIFDDQFSVERPDGSNFTLKIRSTKLEDSAMYFCASRERPLSYEQYFGPGTRLTVT.

This clone was counted once. The V and J genes are TRBV28 and TRBJ1-1, with D hard to call. Trimming shortened V by 4 bases and J by 6 bases, and 15 bases separated the two germline ends. This CDR3 is 14 amino acids long. CDR1 is MDHEN and CDR2 is SYDVKM in the germline V gene. The CDR3 sequence: CASSSGYPEAEAFF. Here the CDR3 DNA reads TGTGCCAGCAGTTCCGGTTACCCCGAAGCTGAAGCTTTCTTT. Together with reference TRBV28 and TRBJ1-1, the CDR3 gives the full variable domain: DVKVTQSSRYLVKRTGEKVFLECVQDMDHENMFWYRQDPGLGLRLIYFSYDVKMKEKGDIPEGYSVSREKKERFSLILESASTNQTSMYLCASSSGYPEAEAFFGQGTRLTVV.

The rearrangement links TRBV4-2 to TRBJ2-7; TRBD2 agrees at 7 bases. The CDR3 extends over 14 amino acids. J gave up 2 bases and V 3 bases, and 4 bases lay outside the gene matches. Germline V gene sequence: CDR1 LGHNA, CDR2 YNFKEQ. The CDR3: CASSQPGLTYEQYF. The CDR3 DNA is TGTGCCAGCAGCCAGCCGGGACTAACCTACGAGCAGTACTTC.